This T cell receptor (beta chain) was captured in a study of blood T cell repertoires in COVID-19 (dated by TCRdb to about 2020). For the wider study: Samples from collaborators originated in the United States, Italy and Spain and spanned both the acute and convalescent phases of COVID-19. The prospective study material was composed of cDNA or gDNA derived from T cells, B-cell-depleted T cells, or PBMCs. The dataset comprised deeply sampled blood TCRbeta repertoires from subjects exposed to, actively infected with, or recovered from COVID-19. The repertoires were released in a freely available public database intended as a resource for research on the immune response to SARS-CoV-2. The samples were drawn from two sources: the first 160 participants of the ongoing ImmuneRACE study, and 1,000 to 1,500 subjects contributed by 6 global collaborators. Sample metadata almost always included a de-identified subject ID, COVID-19 status, age in years and sex. Where HLA class I and class II types were available, the types were taken from metadata supplied by the sample provider, not from assay-based typing.

Points the paper makes about the study in general: The quantity of clinical and demographic metadata differed by source and by participant and was supplied without curation.

Details on this clone: Its antigen specificity is not known. The sample holds no much larger clone one base away, and base qualities are not on file.

V ends up 6 bases short and J 6 bases short, with an unmatched junction base count of 7. The CDR3, from cysteine to phenylalanine, totals 15 residues. CDR3 DNA only is kept here, 45 bases in frame from base 1. According to the germline V gene (reference sequence), CDR1 reads MNHNY and CDR2 reads SVGAGI. TCRbeta CDR3 regions were amplified from genomic DNA by means of the immunoSEQ Assay, a bias-controlled multiplex PCR. For the original study's pipeline: Nucleated cell counts per sample were estimated from amplification of reference gene primers within the assay. To quantify the absolute abundance of each unique TCRbeta CDR3 rearrangement, sequence reads were collapsed and filtered. For each sample, productive Simpson clonality was calculated as the square root of Simpson's diversity index across productive rearrangements. TCRdb limited this immuneACCESS table to in-frame rearrangements with V and J called. A share of clones is missing; checked studies link under half to unresolved V genes, and the rest is unexplained. The V and J calls and clone size come from that table; D and trimming were worked out from the DNA. The table for this sample lists around 50,000 clones; roughly 87% of them were counted only once. The ten largest clonotypes hold under 25% of the sample.

One collaborating source in Seattle enrolled patients while the patients were actively infected and followed the patients over time throughout the course of disease. Collaborating institutions collected whole blood in K2EDTA tubes following their own protocols. For TCRbeta analysis, collaborator samples were shipped as frozen whole blood, as isolated PBMCs, or as DNA extracted from either sample type. In this chain, TRBV6-6 is recombined with TRBJ2-1, and 11 junctional nucleotides match TRBD2. Specimen: peripheral blood. This clonotype was obtained from a woman older than 75 with COVID-19, enrolled during active disease. The DNA is TGTGCCAGCAGGCCGACTAGCGGGGCCTTCAATGAGCAGTTCTTC. It specifies CASRPTSGAFNEQFF.